This T cell receptor (beta chain) was documented in a study of cytomegalovirus exposure and HLA in healthy donors. This clone appeared once. Its antigen is not identified. Findings of the study overall: The only immune exposure information that was available was CMV serostatus. While the bulk of TCR sequences proved rare, some public TCRs turned up in many donors. The number of N-insertions in an Asian-associated ancestry cluster was reportedly below the 666-donor mean in a later analysis.

The CDR3 is 16 amino acids. The V segment lost 2 bases and the J segment 0 bases; nucleotides outside the gene matches: 5. Per germline, CDR1 SGDLS and CDR2 YYNGEE. This PCR relied on a set of 60 Vbeta primers and 13 Jbeta primers. In the source study's methods: About 11 million of tens of millions of unique TCR beta chains were shared, per a later count. Using immunoSEQ multiplex PCR, the repertoire was profiled, and TCRdb retains in-frame clones only, with some absent. V and J calls plus clone size are reproduced from that table; the DNA served to infer D and trimming. This table has approximately 150,000 clones, just under 80% appearing once.

The sample was PBMCs. The gene calls are TRBV9 and TRBJ1-3; 7 bases map to TRBD1. The sequence was collected from a woman in her 40s in good health and CMV-seropositive. CDR3 sequence (DNA): TGTGCCAGCAGCGTCTCCGGGACAGCCTCTGGAAACACCATATATTTT. Protein: CASSVSGTASGNTIYF.